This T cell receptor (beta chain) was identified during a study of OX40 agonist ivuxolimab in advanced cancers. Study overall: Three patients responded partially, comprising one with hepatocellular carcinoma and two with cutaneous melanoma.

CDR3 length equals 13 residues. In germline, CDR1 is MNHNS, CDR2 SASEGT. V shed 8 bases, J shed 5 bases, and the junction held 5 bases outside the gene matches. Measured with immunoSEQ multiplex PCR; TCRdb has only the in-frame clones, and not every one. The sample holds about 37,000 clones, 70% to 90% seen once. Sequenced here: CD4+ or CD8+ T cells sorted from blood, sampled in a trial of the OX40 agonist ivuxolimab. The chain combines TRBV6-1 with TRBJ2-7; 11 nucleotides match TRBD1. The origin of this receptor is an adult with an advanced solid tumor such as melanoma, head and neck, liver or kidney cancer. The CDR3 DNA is TGTGCCAGCGGGACAGGGGGGAGGAACGAGCAGTACTTC. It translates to CASGTGGRNEQYF.